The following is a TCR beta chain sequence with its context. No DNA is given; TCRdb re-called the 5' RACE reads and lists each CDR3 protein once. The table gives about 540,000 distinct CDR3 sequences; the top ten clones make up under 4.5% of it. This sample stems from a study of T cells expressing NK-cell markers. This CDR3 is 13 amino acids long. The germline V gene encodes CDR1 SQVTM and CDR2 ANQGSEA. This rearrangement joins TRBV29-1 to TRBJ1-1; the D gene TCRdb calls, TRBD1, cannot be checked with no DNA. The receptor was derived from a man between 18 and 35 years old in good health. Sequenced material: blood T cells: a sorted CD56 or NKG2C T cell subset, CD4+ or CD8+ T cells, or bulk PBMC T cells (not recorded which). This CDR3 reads CSVESGARTEAFF.